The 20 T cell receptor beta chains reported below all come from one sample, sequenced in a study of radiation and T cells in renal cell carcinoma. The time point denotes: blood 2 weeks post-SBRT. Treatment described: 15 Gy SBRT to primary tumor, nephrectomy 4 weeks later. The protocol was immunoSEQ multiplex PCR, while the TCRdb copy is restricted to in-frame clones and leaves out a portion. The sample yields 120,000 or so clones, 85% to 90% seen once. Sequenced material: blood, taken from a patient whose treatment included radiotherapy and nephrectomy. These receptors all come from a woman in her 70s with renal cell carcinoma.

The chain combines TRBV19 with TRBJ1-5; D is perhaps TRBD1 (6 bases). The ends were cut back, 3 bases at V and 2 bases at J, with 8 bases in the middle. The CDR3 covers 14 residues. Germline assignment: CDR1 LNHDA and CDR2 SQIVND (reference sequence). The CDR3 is CASSIKGGNQPQHF. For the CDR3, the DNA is TGTGCCAGTAGTATTAAGGGGGGCAATCAGCCCCAGCATTTT.

In DNA form, the CDR3 reads TGTGCCACAGCCCCGGGGGATCAAAGCTATGGCTACACCTTC. Translation gives CATAPGDQSYGYTF. This rearrangement joins TRBV28 to TRBJ1-2; maybe TRBD1 (5 bases). Germline CDR1 is MDHEN and CDR2 is SYDVKM. This CDR3 region has 14 residues. The ends were cut back, 10 bases at V and 4 bases at J, with 19 bases in the middle.

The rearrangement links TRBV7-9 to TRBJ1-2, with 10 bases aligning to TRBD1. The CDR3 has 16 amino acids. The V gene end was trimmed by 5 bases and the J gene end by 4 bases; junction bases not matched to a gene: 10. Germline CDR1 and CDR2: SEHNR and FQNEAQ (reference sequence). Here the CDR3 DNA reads TGTGCCAGCAGCCAAGAGACAGGGGGCGCCGGCTATGGCTACACCTTC. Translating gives CASSQETGGAGYGYTF.

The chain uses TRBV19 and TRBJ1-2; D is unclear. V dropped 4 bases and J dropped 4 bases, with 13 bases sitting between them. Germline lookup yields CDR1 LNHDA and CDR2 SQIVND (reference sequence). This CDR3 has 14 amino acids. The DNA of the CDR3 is TGTGCCAGTAGTACCCCCGAGTGGGGCTATGGCTACACCTTC. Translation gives CASSTPEWGYGYTF.

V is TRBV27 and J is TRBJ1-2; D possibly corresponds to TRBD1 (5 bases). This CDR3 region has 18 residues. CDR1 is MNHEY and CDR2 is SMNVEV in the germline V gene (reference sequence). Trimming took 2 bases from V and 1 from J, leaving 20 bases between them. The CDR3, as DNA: TGTGCCAGCAGTTTAAGACCGACAGACCAATTGGGTAACTATGGCTACACCTTC. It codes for CASSLRPTDQLGNYGYTF.

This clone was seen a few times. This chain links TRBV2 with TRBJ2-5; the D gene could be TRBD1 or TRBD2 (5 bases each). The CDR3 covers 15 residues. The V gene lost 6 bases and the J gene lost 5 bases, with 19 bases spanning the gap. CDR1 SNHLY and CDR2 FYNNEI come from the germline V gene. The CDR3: CASSPGLPGLETQYF. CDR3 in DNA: TGTGCCAGCAGCCCGGGGCTACCGGGCTTGGAGACCCAGTACTTC. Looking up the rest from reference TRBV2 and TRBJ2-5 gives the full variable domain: EPEVTQTPSHQVTQMGQEVILRCVPISNHLYFYWYRQILGQKVEFLVSFYNNEISEKSEIFDDQFSVERPDGSNFTLKIRSTKLEDSAMYFCASSPGLPGLETQYFGPGTRLLVL.

The CDR3 is CAITLGQGGMMNTEAFF. The CDR3 nucleotides are TGTGCCATCACCCTGGGACAGGGGGGAATGATGAACACTGAAGCTTTCTTT. The chain has TRBV7-9 and TRBJ1-1; 11 bases are a match to TRBD1. The CDR3 runs to 17 residues. V lost 10 bases to trimming and J lost 0 bases; unmatched junction nucleotides: 13. Germline CDR1 is SEHNR and CDR2 is FQNEAQ (reference sequence).

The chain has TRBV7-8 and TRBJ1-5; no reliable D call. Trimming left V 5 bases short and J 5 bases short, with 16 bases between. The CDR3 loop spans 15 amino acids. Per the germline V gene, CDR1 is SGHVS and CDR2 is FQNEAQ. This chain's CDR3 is CASSQKRIAYQPQHF. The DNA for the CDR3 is TGTGCCAGCAGCCAGAAGAGGATAGCGTATCAGCCCCAGCATTTT.

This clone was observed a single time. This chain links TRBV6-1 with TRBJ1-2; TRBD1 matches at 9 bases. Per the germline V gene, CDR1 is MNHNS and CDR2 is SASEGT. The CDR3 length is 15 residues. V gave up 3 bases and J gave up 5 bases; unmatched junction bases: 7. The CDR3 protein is CASSDRDRDGYGYTF. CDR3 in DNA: TGTGCCAGCAGTGACCGGGACAGGGATGGGTATGGCTACACCTTC.

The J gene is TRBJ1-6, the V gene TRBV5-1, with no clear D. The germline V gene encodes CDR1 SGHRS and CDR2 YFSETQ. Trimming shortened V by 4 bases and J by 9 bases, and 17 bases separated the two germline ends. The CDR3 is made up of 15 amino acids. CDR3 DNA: TGCGCCAGCAGCCGTGAACCCCGGGAGGGTTCACCCCTCCACTTT. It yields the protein CASSREPREGSPLHF.

In DNA, the CDR3 is TGTGCCAGCAGCGCGGGACAAACTCACACTGAAGCTTTCTTT. Amino acid sequence: CASSAGQTHTEAFF. The rearrangement joins TRBV21-1 to TRBJ1-1. TRBV21-1 is a pseudogene. This CDR3 region has 14 residues.

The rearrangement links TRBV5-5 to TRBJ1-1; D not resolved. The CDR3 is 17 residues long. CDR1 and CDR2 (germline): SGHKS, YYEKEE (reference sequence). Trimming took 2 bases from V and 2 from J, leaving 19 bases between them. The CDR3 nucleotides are TGTGCCAGCAGCTTTAAGGAAAGTCCAAGTTATAACACTGAAGCTTTCTTT. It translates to CASSFKESPSYNTEAFF.

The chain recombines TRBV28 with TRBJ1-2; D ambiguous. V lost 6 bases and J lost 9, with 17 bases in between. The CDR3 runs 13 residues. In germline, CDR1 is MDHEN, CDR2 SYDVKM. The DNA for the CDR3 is TGTGCCAGCAGGCTCGCGGGAGTTACGCGCTACACCTTC. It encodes CASRLAGVTRYTF.

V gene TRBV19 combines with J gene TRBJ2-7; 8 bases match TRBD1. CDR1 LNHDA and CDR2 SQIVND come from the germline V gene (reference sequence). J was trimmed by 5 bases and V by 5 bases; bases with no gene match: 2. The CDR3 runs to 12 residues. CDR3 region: CASSQGANEQYF. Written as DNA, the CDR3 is TGTGCCAGTAGTCAGGGGGCGAACGAGCAGTACTTC.

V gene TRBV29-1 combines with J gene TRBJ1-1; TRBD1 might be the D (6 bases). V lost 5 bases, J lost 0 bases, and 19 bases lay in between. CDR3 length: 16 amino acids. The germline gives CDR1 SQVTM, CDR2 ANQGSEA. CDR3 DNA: TGCAGCGTTCCCGTTCGGGGGCTTTCTTTGAACACTGAAGCTTTCTTT. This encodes CSVPVRGLSLNTEAFF.

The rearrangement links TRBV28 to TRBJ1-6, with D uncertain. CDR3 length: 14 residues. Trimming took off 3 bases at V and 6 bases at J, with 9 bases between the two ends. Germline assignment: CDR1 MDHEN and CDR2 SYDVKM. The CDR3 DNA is TGTGCCAGCAGTTTTAGGAGCTCTAATTCACCCCTCCACTTT. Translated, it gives CASSFRSSNSPLHF. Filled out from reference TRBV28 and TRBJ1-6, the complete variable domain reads DVKVTQSSRYLVKRTGEKVFLECVQDMDHENMFWYRQDPGLGLRLIYFSYDVKMKEKGDIPEGYSVSREKKERFSLILESASTNQTSMYLCASSFRSSNSPLHFGNGTRLTVT.

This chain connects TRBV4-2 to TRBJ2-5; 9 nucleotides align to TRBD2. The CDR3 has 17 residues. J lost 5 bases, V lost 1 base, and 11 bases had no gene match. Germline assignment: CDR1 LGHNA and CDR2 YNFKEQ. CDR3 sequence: CASSQVSAAGGRETQYF. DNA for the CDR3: TGTGCCAGCAGCCAAGTTAGCGCAGCGGGGGGTAGGGAGACCCAGTACTTC.

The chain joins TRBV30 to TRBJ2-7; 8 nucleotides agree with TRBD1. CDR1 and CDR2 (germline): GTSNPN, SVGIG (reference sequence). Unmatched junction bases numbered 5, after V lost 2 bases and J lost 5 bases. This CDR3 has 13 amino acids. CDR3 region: CAWSPGQADEQYF. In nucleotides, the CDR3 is TGTGCCTGGAGTCCGGGACAGGCCGACGAGCAGTACTTC.

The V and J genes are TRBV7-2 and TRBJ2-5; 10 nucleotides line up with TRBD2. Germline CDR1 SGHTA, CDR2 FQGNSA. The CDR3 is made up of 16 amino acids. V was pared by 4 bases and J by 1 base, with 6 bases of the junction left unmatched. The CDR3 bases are TGTGCCAGCAGCTATACTAGCGGGGCGATCCAAGAGACCCAGTACTTC. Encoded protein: CASSYTSGAIQETQYF.

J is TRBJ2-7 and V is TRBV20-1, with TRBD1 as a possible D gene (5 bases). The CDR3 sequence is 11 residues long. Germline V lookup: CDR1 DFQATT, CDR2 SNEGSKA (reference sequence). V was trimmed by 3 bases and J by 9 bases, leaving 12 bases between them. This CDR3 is CSASRTPGQYF. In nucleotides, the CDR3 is TGCAGTGCTAGTCGGACACCAGGGCAGTACTTC.